One sample yielded the 31 T cell receptor beta chains listed below, sequenced in a study of beta chain features in type 1 diabetes. cDNA synthesis used the whole RNA isolate, giving expressed TCRB sequences. The table came from immunoSEQ multiplex PCR; TCRdb's copy has only in-frame clones and leaves some out. The sample comprises 500,000 to 650,000 clones, about an eighth of which are singletons, and around 0.12% rests with the top ten. General study findings and limits: In all four CD4+ subsets, TCRB CDR3 length was significantly, moderately reduced in type 1 diabetes.

The antigens these receptors bind are not known. Sequencing was carried out using naive CD4+ T cells from blood. The origin of the receptors is a man aged 30 to 45 with type 1 diabetes.

This rearrangement joins TRBV4-3 to TRBJ2-3, with 10 positions matching TRBD1. The V gene's germline CDR1 is LGHNA and CDR2 YSLEER. The J segment lost 1 base and the V segment lost 1 base, leaving 5 bases of the junction unmatched. The CDR3 is 17 amino acids. In DNA form, the CDR3 reads TGCGCCAGCAGCCAAGTCGGGACAGGGGCAGGCACAGATACGCAGTATTTT. Residues: CASSQVGTGAGTDTQYF.

The table lists this clone with a few counts. This rearrangement joins TRBV7-7 to TRBJ2-3; 10 bases are a match to TRBD2. The CDR3 contains 15 residues. After removal of 5 bases from V and 3 bases from J, the junction contained 5 bases not matched to a gene. Germline V gene lookup returns CDR1 SSHAT and CDR2 FNYEAQ (reference sequence). The chain's CDR3 is CASSLTSGVTDTQYF. As DNA, the CDR3 is TGTGCCAGCAGCCTTACTAGCGGGGTTACAGATACGCAGTATTTT.

This clone came up a few times. Different DNA sequences within this sample yield the same CDR3. This chain uses TRBV30 with TRBJ2-5; D unclear. Germline V CDR1 and CDR2: GTSNPN, SVGIG (reference sequence). CDR3 length: 11 residues. Trimming pared 3 bases from V and 5 bases from J, leaving 7 bases between. CDR3 residues: CAWSEAETQYF. CDR3 bases: TGTGCCTGGAGCGAGGCCGAGACCCAGTACTTC.

V gene TRBV5-1 combines with J gene TRBJ2-1, with a possible D match to TRBD2 (6 bases). Germline V lookup: CDR1 SGHRS, CDR2 YFSETQ. Trimming cost V 2 bases and J 9 bases, with 15 bases left between them. The CDR3 runs to 14 residues. CDR3 in DNA: TGCGCCAGCAGCTTAGTTGCGGGGAGGAGTGAGCAGTTCTTC. The encoded protein is CASSLVAGRSEQFF.

This clone showed up just a few times. This chain links TRBV25-1 with TRBJ1-4; 8 nucleotides align to TRBD1. The CDR3 loop spans 15 amino acids. V lost 3 bases to trimming and J lost 8 bases; unmatched junction nucleotides: 8. The V gene's germline CDR1 is MGHDK and CDR2 SYGVNS. The CDR3 protein is CASSDPTGAGEKLFF. Written as DNA, the CDR3 is TGTGCCAGCAGTGATCCGACAGGGGCAGGGGAAAAACTGTTTTTT.

This clone was counted between two and nine times. CDR3 loop: CAASTNQETQYF. In DNA, the CDR3 is TGTGCCGCCTCCACCAATCAAGAGACCCAGTACTTC. V usage is TRBV25-1 and J usage is TRBJ2-5; D is uncertain. The CDR3 runs to 12 residues. In germline, CDR1 is MGHDK, CDR2 SYGVNS. The germline V and J ends were trimmed by 11 bases and 2 bases, with 12 bases remaining between them.

The gene calls are TRBV29-1 and TRBJ2-3, with unresolved D. Trimming took 0 bases from V and 4 from J, leaving 17 bases between them. In germline, CDR1 is SQVTM, CDR2 ANQGSEA. The CDR3 covers 16 residues. The chain's CDR3 is CSVEDGRKTGADTQYF. CDR3 nucleotide sequence: TGCAGCGTTGAAGACGGTAGGAAGACTGGTGCAGATACGCAGTATTTT.

The CDR3 here is CASSSRQAVEANYGYTF. DNA for the CDR3: TGTGCCAGCAGCTCTAGACAGGCGGTAGAAGCTAACTATGGCTACACCTTC. The V gene is TRBV7-7, the J gene TRBJ1-2, with D possibly being TRBD1 (6 bases). V lost 4 bases and J 0 bases, leaving 18 bases between the germline ends. This CDR3 is 17 amino acids long. The germline V gene has CDR1 SSHAT and CDR2 FNYEAQ (reference sequence). Filled out from reference TRBV7-7 and TRBJ1-2, the complete variable domain reads GAGVSQSPRYKVTKRGQDVTLRCDPISSHATLYWYQQALGQGPEFLTYFNYEAQPDKSGLPSDRFSAERPEGSISTLTIQRTEQRDSAMYRCASSSRQAVEANYGYTFGSGTRLTVV.

This clone appeared once. The rearrangement joins TRBV11-1 to TRBJ2-3; no definite D call. V lost 3 bases and J 4 bases, leaving 8 bases between the germline ends. The CDR3 consists of 13 residues. Germline values: CDR1 SGHAT, CDR2 FQDESV (reference sequence). CDR3 DNA sequence: TGTGCCAGCAGCTTGGCTGGCGCAGATACGCAGTATTTT. Translating it yields CASSLAGADTQYF.

This chain connects TRBV28 to TRBJ1-5; D is ambiguous. V lost 6 bases and J lost 2, with 17 bases in between. CDR3 size: 16 residues. CDR1 MDHEN and CDR2 SYDVKM come from the germline V gene. The CDR3 loop is CASSSPPVRGNQPQHF. The CDR3 DNA sequence: TGTGCCAGCAGCAGCCCCCCGGTTAGGGGCAATCAGCCCCAGCATTTT.

This clone occurred a few times. The CDR3 loop is CSVVGRGTYEQYF. Written as DNA, the CDR3 is TGCAGCGTGGTGGGCAGGGGCACCTACGAGCAGTACTTC. The J gene is TRBJ2-7, the V gene TRBV29-1; TRBD1 might be the D (6 bases). The germline V gene encodes CDR1 SQVTM and CDR2 ANQGSEA. This CDR3 spans 13 amino acids. Trimming left V 6 bases short and J 2 bases short, with 14 bases between.

This clone turned up a few times. The CDR3 loop reads CASSADRGLNSPLHF. CDR3 DNA sequence: TGTGCCAGCAGCGCGGACAGGGGGCTTAATTCACCCCTCCACTTT. V and J are TRBV9 and TRBJ1-6, with 11 bases that match TRBD1. J was trimmed by 6 bases and V by 3 bases; bases with no gene match: 2. CDR3 size: 15 residues. Per germline, CDR1 SGDLS and CDR2 YYNGEE.

The chain couples TRBV5-4 to TRBJ1-1; 9 bases match TRBD1. From germline, CDR1 is SGHNT and CDR2 YYREEE (reference sequence). This CDR3 has 13 amino acids. For the CDR3, the DNA is TGTGCAAGCGGCACAGGGGGCAGAACTGAAGCTTTCTTT. As protein: CASGTGGRTEAFF.

The chain joins TRBV7-8 to TRBJ2-7; 8 bases fit TRBD2. The V gene's germline CDR1 is SGHVS and CDR2 FQNEAQ. V gave up 4 bases and J gave up 3 bases; unmatched junction bases: 5. This CDR3 region has 14 residues. CDR3 protein: CASSSGTRVYEQYF. The CDR3 nucleotides are TGTGCCAGCAGCTCAGGGACTAGGGTCTACGAGCAGTACTTC.

This clone was counted only a few times. The chain recombines TRBV6-9 with TRBJ1-5; maybe TRBD1 (6 bases). This CDR3 region has 13 residues. V lost 5 bases, J lost 5 bases, and 10 bases lay in between. Germline CDR1 is MNHGY and CDR2 is SVAAGI. For the CDR3, the DNA is TGTGCCAGCAGTGGAGGGGGTCATCAGCCCCAGCATTTT. Translating it yields CASSGGGHQPQHF.

This clone was picked up a small number of times. V usage is TRBV6-5 and J usage is TRBJ2-5; D is possibly TRBD2 (5 bases). This CDR3 is built from 16 residues. V dropped 4 bases and J dropped 0 bases, with 15 bases sitting between them. CDR1 is MNHEY and CDR2 is SVGAGI in the germline V gene. CDR3 residues: CASSSLLTKDQETQYF. The DNA for the CDR3 is TGTGCCAGCAGTTCTCTCCTGACTAAGGACCAAGAGACCCAGTACTTC.

In this sample, this clone turned up a few times. The J gene is TRBJ2-4, the V gene TRBV6-1, with 8 bases aligning to TRBD2. After removal of 5 bases from V and 6 bases from J, the junction contained 6 bases not matched to a gene. Germline CDR1 and CDR2: MNHNS and SASEGT. The CDR3 length is 14 residues. The chain's CDR3 is CASSSRGAGNIQYF. The DNA of the CDR3 is TGTGCCAGCAGTTCGCGGGGGGCGGGAAACATTCAGTACTTC.

This chain joins TRBV7-2 and TRBJ1-5, with TRBD1 matching over 8 bases. The CDR3 extends over 13 amino acids. The J segment lost 14 bases and the V segment lost 5 bases, leaving 11 bases of the junction unmatched. Germline-derived CDR1 and CDR2 are SGHTA and FQGNSA. DNA for the CDR3: TGTGCCAGCAGCGAACGCGCCGAGGGACAGGAGCATTTT. Amino acid sequence: CASSERAEGQEHF. Together with reference TRBV7-2 and TRBJ1-5, the CDR3 gives the full variable domain: GAGVSQSPSNKVTEKGKDVELRCDPISGHTALYWYRQSLGQGLEFLIYFQGNSAPDKSGLPSDRFSAERTGGSVSTLTIQRTQQEDSAVYLCASSERAEGQEHFGDGTRLSIL.

This clone showed up just a few times. Written as DNA, the CDR3 is TGCGCCAGCAGCTTGATGGGTACGTCGGTGTGGGAGACCCAGTACTTC. Protein sequence: CASSLMGTSVWETQYF. The chain employs TRBV5-1 and TRBJ2-5; D remains ambiguous. V was trimmed by 1 base and J by 5 bases, leaving 18 bases between them. CDR3 length: 16 amino acids. Germline CDR1 and CDR2: SGHRS and YFSETQ.

This clone is a singleton in its sample. The J gene is TRBJ2-1, the V gene TRBV5-4; the D gene is possibly TRBD2 (6 bases). The CDR3 contains 14 residues. Germline CDR1 reads SGHNT; CDR2 reads YYREEE (reference sequence). Between the trimmed V and J ends, which lost 4 bases and 7 bases, there was a span of 15 bases. This chain's CDR3 is CASSPRTEGNEQFF. The CDR3 DNA is TGTGCCAGCAGCCCAAGGACGGAGGGGAATGAGCAGTTCTTC.

This clone was seen only a few times. This chain links TRBV29-1 with TRBJ1-2; D ambiguous. V lost 6 bases and J 1 base, leaving 12 bases between the germline ends. CDR1 is SQVTM and CDR2 is ANQGSEA in the germline V gene. CDR3 length: 13 amino acids. CDR3 nucleotide sequence: TGCAGCGTCACCGCGGGAGGTAACTATGGCTACACCTTC. This sequence encodes CSVTAGGNYGYTF.

In this sample, this clone turned up a few times. This sequence joins TRBV5-4 and TRBJ1-6, with D hard to call. The CDR3 is made up of 14 amino acids. Germline V gene data show CDR1 as SGHNT and CDR2 as YYREEE (reference sequence). V was clipped by 3 bases and J by 6 bases, with 10 bases between them. As DNA, the CDR3 is TGTGCCAGCAGCTCCGGGGAGGGTAATTCACCCCTCCACTTT. It encodes CASSSGEGNSPLHF.

This clone was found a few times. The chain employs TRBV28 and TRBJ1-5; 8 bases are a match to TRBD1. CDR1 and CDR2 (germline): MDHEN, SYDVKM. V lost 8 bases, J lost 4 bases, and 4 bases stayed unmatched. The CDR3 sequence is 13 residues long. In nucleotides, the CDR3 is TGTGCCAGCCGACAGGGGTTTAATCAGCCCCAGCATTTT. Encoded protein: CASRQGFNQPQHF.

This clone was seen more than once but under ten times. V usage is TRBV7-9 and J usage is TRBJ2-1, with 8 bases aligning to TRBD1. Germline V gives CDR1 SEHNR, CDR2 FQNEAQ (reference sequence). V lost 2 bases and J lost 5; bases outside the gene matches: 5. There are 15 residues in the CDR3. The CDR3 is CASSLMGTGNNEQFF. The DNA for the CDR3 is TGTGCCAGCAGCTTAATGGGGACAGGTAACAATGAGCAGTTCTTC. The full variable domain, rest sourced from reference TRBV7-9 and TRBJ2-1, is DTGVSQNPRHKITKRGQNVTFRCDPISEHNRLYWYRQTLGQGPEFLTYFQNEAQLEKSRLLSDRFSAERPKGSFSTLEIQRTEQGDSAMYLCASSLMGTGNNEQFFGPGTRLTVL.

This clone was detected only a few times. J is TRBJ2-1 and V is TRBV4-2; weak D call: TRBD1 (6 bases). V gave up 0 bases and J gave up 2 bases, with 17 bases separating them. CDR3 length equals 18 residues. Germline CDR1 is LGHNA and CDR2 is YNFKEQ. Here the CDR3 reads CASSQDPYPGAAYNEQFF. As DNA, the CDR3 is TGTGCCAGCAGCCAAGACCCATACCCAGGGGCCGCCTACAATGAGCAGTTCTTC.

The chain links TRBV30 to TRBJ1-3; no clear D gene. The CDR3 extends over 12 amino acids. Germline lookup yields CDR1 GTSNPN and CDR2 SVGIG (reference sequence). V dropped 3 bases and J dropped 0 bases, with 3 bases sitting between them. The DNA of the CDR3 is TGTGCCTGGAGACACTCTGGAAACACCATATATTTT. Translated: CAWRHSGNTIYF.

The chain carries TRBV15 and TRBJ2-5; D remains unclear. Trimming took off 5 bases at V and 0 bases at J, with 7 bases between the two ends. The germline V gene has CDR1 LNHNV and CDR2 YYDKDF (reference sequence). This CDR3 region has 13 residues. The CDR3 sequence: CATSGVYQETQYF. DNA of the CDR3: TGTGCCACCAGCGGGGTGTACCAAGAGACCCAGTACTTC.

The chain has TRBV9 and TRBJ2-7; a possible D gene is TRBD1 (6 bases). The CDR3 is made up of 16 amino acids. The V gene's germline CDR1 is SGDLS and CDR2 YYNGEE. V shed 0 bases and J shed 2 bases, with 15 bases lying between them. The CDR3 spells CASSVGPGATTYEQYF. Here the CDR3 DNA reads TGTGCCAGCAGCGTAGGCCCAGGGGCCACTACCTACGAGCAGTACTTC. The variable domain in full, completed from reference TRBV9 and TRBJ2-7, reads DSGVTQTPKHLITATGQRVTLRCSPRSGDLSVYWYQQSLDQGLQFLIQYYNGEERAKGNILERFSAQQFPDLHSELNLSSLELGDSALYFCASSVGPGATTYEQYFGPGTRLTVT.

V gene TRBV5-1 combines with J gene TRBJ2-3; weak D call: TRBD2 (6 bases). Trimming removed 10 bases from V and 0 bases from J, with 15 bases in between. Germline CDR1 reads SGHRS; CDR2 reads YFSETQ. The CDR3 contains 14 residues. CDR3 amino acids: CASGVAYSTDTQYF. In nucleotides, the CDR3 is TGCGCCTCGGGAGTGGCTTATAGCACAGATACGCAGTATTTT.

This clone was seen more than once but under ten times. The chain links TRBV9 to TRBJ2-1; D gene uncertain. The V gene lost 1 base and the J gene lost 9 bases, with 11 bases spanning the gap. The CDR3 covers 13 residues. CDR1 is SGDLS, CDR2 YYNGEE, per germline. CDR3: CASSVSSFGEQFF. The CDR3 DNA is TGTGCCAGCAGCGTAAGCTCTTTTGGTGAGCAGTTCTTC. Together with reference TRBV9 and TRBJ2-1, the CDR3 gives the full variable domain: DSGVTQTPKHLITATGQRVTLRCSPRSGDLSVYWYQQSLDQGLQFLIQYYNGEERAKGNILERFSAQQFPDLHSELNLSSLELGDSALYFCASSVSSFGEQFFGPGTRLTVL.

The rearrangement joins TRBV19 to TRBJ1-6, with TRBD1 as a possible D gene (6 bases). In germline, CDR1 is LNHDA, CDR2 SQIVND (reference sequence). Trimming removed 1 base from V and 10 bases from J, with 11 bases in between. The CDR3 is 14 amino acids. The CDR3 nucleotides read TGTGCCAGTAGTATAGTCAGGGGTCGATCACCCCTCCACTTT. As protein: CASSIVRGRSPLHF.